The subject of this entry is one TCR beta chain. The antigen is not known. This record belongs to a study of cytomegalovirus exposure and HLA in healthy donors. Study findings and constraints: It was found in a later analysis that first-cohort TCR clusters tended to co-occur in the approximately 120 validation repertoires.

The assay was immunoSEQ multiplex PCR, and TCRdb's table has in-frame clones only and misses some. The repertoire holds 110,000 or so clones, with around 87% as singletons. The CDR3 totals 15 residues. Germline-derived CDR1 and CDR2 are SQVTM and ANQGSEA. The ends lost 4 bases at V and 4 bases at J; junction bases unmatched: 6. Specimen: PBMCs. The V gene is TRBV29-1, the J gene TRBJ2-2; 10 nucleotides match TRBD1. This clonotype was sampled from a woman aged 18 to 35 in good health and CMV-seropositive. Written as DNA, the CDR3 is TGCAGCGTTGGATCCGGGACAGGGGTCACCGGGGAGCTGTTTTTT. It encodes CSVGSGTGVTGELFF.